This entry lists 31 T cell receptor beta chains sequenced from one sample in a study of T cell clonality in common variable immunodeficiency. Only in-frame clones appear in the TCRdb table, and some are missing; sequencing was by immunoSEQ multiplex PCR. The table lists more than 35,000 clones, with no singletons. The sample taken for sequencing was peripheral blood mononuclear cells. Receptors were obtained from a person between 18 and 75 years old in good health.

About this clone: The observed sequence ends 3 residues before the CDR3 terminus, with the missing tail filled in from the germline J gene. This chain uses TRBV7-9 with TRBJ1-5; 7 bases agree with TRBD1. This CDR3 spans 15 amino acids. CDR1 is SEHNR and CDR2 is FQNEAQ in the germline V gene (reference sequence). V trimming: 7 bases; J trimming: 8 bases; junction bases outside the gene matches: 14. The covered CDR3 bases are TGTGCCAGCATTTTTTCCACAGGGGTCCAAGAGCCC. This codes for CASIFSTGVQEP. The entire CDR3 is CASIFSTGVQEPQHF.

This clone was counted ten times or more. From the germline J gene comes the end of the CDR3, since the read stops 3 residues before it. This chain connects TRBV30 to TRBJ1-2; 7 positions match TRBD1. Trimming removed 6 bases from V and 4 bases from J; junction bases left unmatched: 14. Germline assignment: CDR1 GTSNPN and CDR2 SVGIG (reference sequence). The CDR3 is made up of 15 amino acids. CDR3 residues: CACRRRGAGGYGYTF. The CDR3 DNA, read in part, is TGTGCCTGCCGTCGCAGGGGGGCGGGGGGCTATGGC.

This clone has at least ten counts. Read sequence stops 3 residues before the CDR3 end, and the germline J gene provides the missing end. This chain links TRBV6-1 with TRBJ1-2, with D possibly being TRBD1 (5 bases). Per germline, CDR1 MNHNS and CDR2 SASEGT. The CDR3 length is 13 residues. V dropped 4 bases and J dropped 6 bases, with 12 bases sitting between them. The CDR3 loop is CASSGEGIDGYTF. The CDR3 bases that were read are TGTGCCAGCAGTGGGGAGGGGATCGATGGC.

In this sample, this clone turned up many times. The CDR3 is cut off 3 residues early in the read; its end comes from the germline J gene. This chain joins TRBV11-2 and TRBJ1-2; D is ambiguous. V was clipped by 1 base and J by 7 bases, with 16 bases between them. CDR3 size: 15 residues. Looked up from germline, CDR1 is SGHAT and CDR2 is FQNNGV. CDR3 DNA (partial): TGTGCCAGCAGCTTAGTCCTTACGTGGCCAGGTGGC. It is translated as CASSLVLTWPGG. The entire CDR3 protein reads CASSLVLTWPGGYTF.

This clone was seen ten or more times. Coverage ceases 3 residues before the CDR3 finishes, and the germline J gene fills in the end. The chain recombines TRBV5-1 with TRBJ2-2; weak D call: TRBD1 (8 bases). The length of the CDR3 is 17 residues. V was cut by 4 bases and J by 5 bases, with 21 bases left in between. The germline CDR1 and CDR2 sequences are SGHRS and YFSETQ. The CDR3 loop reads CASSPRTDREGTGELFF. CDR3 DNA, as far as it was read: TGCGCCAGCAGCCCACGAACGGACAGGGAGGGAACCGGGGAG.

This clone was found many times. The missing CDR3 end, 3 residues past where the read stops, is filled in from the germline J gene. The chain uses TRBV7-9 and TRBJ2-7; D not resolved. Germline loops: CDR1 SEHNR, CDR2 FQNEAQ (reference sequence). Trimming removed 5 bases from V and 0 bases from J, with 8 bases in between. The CDR3 totals 13 residues. The CDR3 bases that were read are TGTGCCAGCAGCGGTAGTTCCTCCTACGAG. The encoded protein is CASSGSSSYE. The whole CDR3 protein is CASSGSSSYEQYF.

This clone was detected ten times or more. Read sequence stops 3 residues before the CDR3 end, and the germline J gene provides the missing end. The chain joins TRBV15 to TRBJ2-1; no clear D gene. Germline values: CDR1 LNHNV, CDR2 YYDKDF (reference sequence). This CDR3 comprises 17 residues. V lost 0 bases, J lost 3 bases, and 15 bases lay in between. CDR3 DNA, as far as it was read: TGTGCCACCAGCAGAGATAAGTGGCGGCAACTCTACAATGAG. Residues: CATSRDKWRQLYNE. The CDR3 as a whole reads CATSRDKWRQLYNEQFF.

This clone was detected many times. Read coverage stops 3 residues before the CDR3 terminus; the germline J gene supplies the remainder. This sequence joins TRBV28 and TRBJ2-1, with D maybe TRBD2 (5 bases). V dropped 5 bases and J dropped 5 bases, with 16 bases sitting between them. There are 15 residues in the CDR3. Germline assignment: CDR1 MDHEN and CDR2 SYDVKM. Here the CDR3 reads CASSPSGSGHNEQFF. The sequenced part of the CDR3 DNA is TGTGCCAGCAGTCCTTCCGGAAGCGGACACAATGAG. Based on the CDR3 plus reference TRBV28 and TRBJ2-1, the full variable domain is DVKVTQSSRYLVKRTGEKVFLECVQDMDHENMFWYRQDPGLGLRLIYFSYDVKMKEKGDIPEGYSVSREKKERFSLILESASTNQTSMYLCASSPSGSGHNEQFFGPGTRLTVL.

This clone showed up many times. The read is 3 residues too short to cover the CDR3 end, so that end is filled in from the germline J gene. The V and J genes are TRBV5-1 and TRBJ2-2; D unclear. CDR3 length: 12 amino acids. The V end lost 4 bases, the J end lost 5 bases, and 6 bases lay between the germline ends. CDR1 and CDR2 from the germline V gene are SGHRS and YFSETQ. The part of the CDR3 DNA that was read is TGCGCCAGCAGCCCGTATACCGGGGAG. Translating it yields CASSPYTGE. The whole CDR3 protein is CASSPYTGELFF.

This clone was detected ten times or more. The CDR3 end lies 3 residues beyond the end of the read and is filled in from the germline J gene. The rearrangement uses TRBV2 and TRBJ2-2, with D unclear. Deletions cut 0 bases from V and 7 bases from J, with 9 bases between. CDR1 and CDR2 from the germline V gene are SNHLY and FYNNEI. This CDR3 is 14 amino acids long. Partial CDR3 DNA: TGTGCCAGCAGTGAAGCAGGGTTCCTCGGGGAG. This translates into CASSEAGFLGE. The entire CDR3 protein reads CASSEAGFLGELFF.

This clone was seen ten or more times. The read halts 3 residues ahead of the CDR3 end, with the missing end drawn from the germline J gene. This rearrangement joins TRBV13 to TRBJ2-1; no clear D gene. V was clipped by 6 bases and J by 9 bases, with 9 bases between them. This CDR3 has 11 residues. Germline V CDR1 and CDR2: PRHDT, FYEKMQ (reference sequence). CDR3 sequence reads: CASRTKGEQFF. The DNA read from the CDR3 is TGTGCCAGCAGGACGAAGGGTGAG.

Many counts were recorded for this clone. The missing CDR3 end, 3 residues past where the read stops, is filled in from the germline J gene. The chain has TRBV18 and TRBJ1-5, with 8 bases fitting TRBD1. Germline loops: CDR1 KGHSH, CDR2 LQKENI. The CDR3 covers 16 residues. The J segment lost 2 bases and the V segment lost 3 bases, leaving 6 bases of the junction unmatched. CDR3 DNA (partial): TGTGCCAGCTCACCCAACACAGGGGGGGGCAATCAGCCC. The encoded protein is CASSPNTGGGNQP. The full CDR3 reads CASSPNTGGGNQPQHF.

This clone has at least ten counts. The read is 3 residues too short to cover the CDR3 end, so that end is filled in from the germline J gene. The chain has TRBV10-3 and TRBJ1-4, with 8 nucleotides matching TRBD1. The CDR3 runs to 12 residues. Germline V lookup: CDR1 ENHRY, CDR2 SYGVKD. V shed 10 bases and J 6 bases; nucleotides not matched to a gene: 4. Incomplete CDR3 DNA: TGTGCCAGTGGACAGGGTGATGAAAAA. Its translation is CASGQGDEK. The complete CDR3 reads CASGQGDEKLFF.

This clone was counted many times. The observed sequence ends 3 residues before the CDR3 terminus, with the missing tail filled in from the germline J gene. The rearrangement uses TRBV5-1 and TRBJ2-3, with D hard to call. V lost 1 base and J 2 bases, leaving 17 bases between the germline ends. Germline lookup yields CDR1 SGHRS and CDR2 YFSETQ. The CDR3 is 17 amino acids. The CDR3: CASSLYNTAGHTDTQYF. The sequenced part of the CDR3 DNA is TGCGCCAGCAGCTTGTATAATACGGCAGGCCACACAGATACG.

This clone was picked up many times. The CDR3 end lies 3 residues beyond the end of the read and is filled in from the germline J gene. The chain carries TRBV19 and TRBJ2-7, with a possible D match to TRBD2 (6 bases). This CDR3 spans 13 amino acids. The V end was cut by 5 bases, the J end by 3 bases, with 11 bases between. From germline, CDR1 is LNHDA and CDR2 SQIVND (reference sequence). This CDR3 is CASSGTPGYEQYF. The CDR3 bases that were read are TGTGCCAGTAGTGGGACTCCCGGCTACGAG.

The sample holds many counts of this clone. From the germline J gene comes the end of the CDR3, since the read stops 3 residues before it. The rearrangement joins TRBV19 to TRBJ2-1; 7 nucleotides match TRBD1. Germline V gene lookup returns CDR1 LNHDA and CDR2 SQIVND (reference sequence). CDR3 size: 11 residues. The ends lost 8 bases at V and 7 bases at J; junction bases unmatched: 2. CDR3 sequence reads: CASYRGNEQFF. Partial CDR3 DNA: TGTGCCAGTTACAGGGGAAATGAG.

This clone occurred many times. The DNA ends 3 residues before the CDR3 does, and the rest of the CDR3 is filled in from the germline J gene. The chain is built from TRBV6-2 or TRBV6-3 and TRBJ2-7; 8 bases map to TRBD2. Germline assignment: CDR1 MNHEY and CDR2 SVGEGT. This CDR3 spans 13 amino acids. V was clipped by 6 bases and J by 5 bases; unmatched bases: 6. CDR3 bases read: TGTGCCAGCAGAGGGACTAGAGTTAACGAG. Protein: CASRGTRVNE. The complete CDR3 protein is CASRGTRVNEQYF.

This clone showed up many times. Coverage ceases 3 residues before the CDR3 finishes, and the germline J gene fills in the end. This chain links TRBV7-6 with TRBJ2-7, with TRBD1 identical over 7 bases. There are 15 residues in the CDR3. The J segment lost 6 bases and the V segment lost 5 bases, leaving 13 bases of the junction unmatched. Looked up from germline, CDR1 is SGHVS and CDR2 is FNYEAQ. CDR3 DNA (partial): TGTGCCAGCAGCAGCAGGGACAGCTTTGGAGGCGAG. Translated, it gives CASSSRDSFGGE. The entire CDR3 reads CASSSRDSFGGEQYF.

This clone occurred many times. The CDR3 goes on 3 residues after the read ends, and that part is filled in from the germline J gene. The chain links TRBV9 to TRBJ2-7; 9 nucleotides match TRBD1. Germline V CDR1 and CDR2: SGDLS, YYNGEE. With V trimmed by 2 bases and J by 2 bases, 11 bases remained unmatched. The CDR3 covers 17 residues. The sequenced part of the CDR3 DNA is TGTGCCAGCAGCGTTGGAGGGGGACAGGGCTCGACCTACGAG. Translation gives CASSVGGGQGSTYE. The CDR3 as a whole reads CASSVGGGQGSTYEQYF.

In this sample, this clone turned up many times. The CDR3 bases that were read are TGCAGTGCTAGAGTATTTGATAGGCGGGGGGGCTTTACGGAGACC. Translated, it gives CSARVFDRRGGFTET. Given in full, the CDR3 is CSARVFDRRGGFTETQYF. This sequence joins TRBV20-1 and TRBJ2-5, with 9 bases identical to TRBD2. The read comes to an end 3 residues before the CDR3 does, leaving the germline J gene to fill in the end. Looked up from germline, CDR1 is DFQATT and CDR2 is SNEGSKA (reference sequence). The ends lost 1 base at V and 5 bases at J; junction bases unmatched: 17. The length of the CDR3 is 18 residues.

This clone was observed many times. The CDR3 is cut off 3 residues early in the read; its end comes from the germline J gene. The chain combines TRBV19 with TRBJ2-3; 7 bases map to TRBD2. After removal of 3 bases from V and 2 bases from J, the junction contained 11 bases not matched to a gene. There are 17 residues in the CDR3. Looked up from germline, CDR1 is LNHDA and CDR2 is SQIVND (reference sequence). CDR3 DNA (partial): TGTGCCAGTAGTATCCTGACTAGCCCGGGGCACACAGATACG. It translates to CASSILTSPGHTDT. The whole CDR3 reads CASSILTSPGHTDTQYF.

In this sample, this clone turned up many times. The CDR3 end is not reached by the read, which stops 3 residues before it; the germline J gene fills it in. The J gene is TRBJ2-2, the V gene TRBV12-3 or TRBV12-4, with 12 bases aligning to TRBD1. The CDR3 is 16 amino acids. The V gene end was trimmed by 0 bases and the J gene end by 10 bases; junction bases not matched to a gene: 6. Here the CDR3 reads CASSLAGTGGYEELFF. The CDR3 DNA, read in part, is TGTGCCAGCAGTTTAGCCGGGACAGGGGGCTACGAGGAG.

This clone was counted ten times or more. The read is 3 residues too short to cover the CDR3 end, so that end is filled in from the germline J gene. The chain recombines TRBV2 with TRBJ2-7; 10 bases align to TRBD1. Germline assignment: CDR1 SNHLY and CDR2 FYNNEI. J gave up 6 bases and V 8 bases, and 16 bases lay outside the gene matches. The CDR3 consists of 16 residues. CDR3 amino acids: CASCFGLGTGVPEQYF. The part of the CDR3 DNA that was read is TGTGCCAGCTGTTTCGGGCTGGGGACAGGGGTCCCCGAG.

This clone was counted at least ten times. Sequencing ends 3 residues short of the CDR3 end; the germline J gene provides the rest. This sequence joins TRBV13 and TRBJ2-5; no clear D. The CDR3 totals 13 residues. Trimming removed 0 bases from V and 2 bases from J, with 4 bases in between. Germline V lookup: CDR1 PRHDT, CDR2 FYEKMQ (reference sequence). The CDR3 protein is CASSLGQQETQYF. The CDR3 DNA, read in part, is TGTGCCAGCAGCTTAGGGCAGCAAGAGACC.

This clone has at least ten counts. The read terminates 3 residues before the CDR3 end, so the remaining end is supplied by the germline J gene. This chain uses TRBV6-2 or TRBV6-3 with TRBJ1-1; D uncertain. Germline V lookup: CDR1 MNHEY, CDR2 SVGEGT. Trimming pared 0 bases from V and 0 bases from J, leaving 11 bases between. CDR3 size: 16 residues. Partial CDR3 DNA: TGTGCCAGCAGTTACTCCGCGCGGATGATGAACACTGAA. This codes for CASSYSARMMNTE. The full CDR3 reads CASSYSARMMNTEAFF.

Many counts were recorded for this clone. CDR3 loop: CASNLEGVRTDTQYF. The DNA read from the CDR3 is TGTGCCTCCAACCTTGAGGGGGTTCGCACAGATACG. This chain joins TRBV7-2 and TRBJ2-3, with a possible D match to TRBD1 (6 bases). The read is 3 residues too short to cover the CDR3 end, so that end is filled in from the germline J gene. This CDR3 is built from 15 residues. The V end was cut by 11 bases, the J end by 1 base, with 19 bases between. Germline CDR1 and CDR2: SGHTA and FQGNSA.

In this sample, this clone turned up many times. The read finishes 3 residues shy of the CDR3 end, and the germline J gene is used to complete it. The chain employs TRBV5-1 and TRBJ2-1, with 9 bases lining up with TRBD2. Germline V gene lookup returns CDR1 SGHRS and CDR2 YFSETQ. V gave up 5 bases and J gave up 8 bases; unmatched junction bases: 5. This CDR3 has 13 amino acids. The DNA read from the CDR3 is TGCGCCAGCAGTGTAGCGGGAGTGGATGAG. This encodes CASSVAGVDE. The complete CDR3 protein is CASSVAGVDEQFF.

A remark on this clone: The CDR3 end falls 3 residues outside the read, so it is completed with the germline J gene. V gene TRBV25-1 combines with J gene TRBJ2-7; 8 bases match TRBD2. Germline V gene lookup returns CDR1 MGHDK and CDR2 SYGVNS. The CDR3 covers 14 residues. The covered CDR3 bases are TGTGCGGAGCGGGCGGGGGGCCCCTCCTACGAG. This encodes CAERAGGPSYE. From start to end, the CDR3 is CAERAGGPSYEQYF.

This clone was seen at least ten times. The DNA ends 3 residues before the CDR3 does, and the rest of the CDR3 is filled in from the germline J gene. The chain joins TRBV5-1 to TRBJ2-5; 8 nucleotides match TRBD1. From germline, CDR1 is SGHRS and CDR2 YFSETQ. The V segment lost 0 bases and the J segment 1 base; nucleotides outside the gene matches: 11. The CDR3 runs to 18 residues. CDR3 protein: CASSLVPDRVVLQETQYF. CDR3 bases read: TGCGCCAGCAGCTTGGTGCCGGACAGGGTTGTCCTCCAAGAGACC.

Ten or more counts support this clone. From the germline J gene comes the end of the CDR3, since the read stops 3 residues before it. This sequence joins TRBV11-3 and TRBJ2-2, with D possibly matching TRBD2 (5 bases). Germline CDR1 and CDR2: SGHNT and YENEEA. Trimming left V 4 bases short and J 4 bases short, with 10 bases between. This CDR3 has 14 amino acids. The sequenced CDR3 bases are TGTGCCAGCAGCTCGCTCCGGGGCACCGGGGAG. As protein: CASSSLRGTGE. The full CDR3 reads CASSSLRGTGELFF. Based on the CDR3 plus reference TRBV11-3 and TRBJ2-2, the full variable domain is EAGVVQSPRYKIIEKKQPVAFWCNPISGHNTLYWYLQNLGQGPELLIRYENEEAVDDSQLPKDRFSAERLKGVDSTLKIQPAELGDSAVYLCASSSLRGTGELFFGEGSRLTVL.

The table lists this clone with many counts. Read data end 3 residues before the CDR3 end; the end is taken from the germline J gene. V usage is TRBV4-2 and J usage is TRBJ2-5; TRBD2 aligns across 11 bases. V trimming: 1 base; J trimming: 2 bases; junction bases outside the gene matches: 9. The CDR3 has 18 residues. Germline assignment: CDR1 LGHNA and CDR2 YNFKEQ. The CDR3 is CASSQVPSGGLGQETQYF. The CDR3 DNA, read in part, is TGTGCCAGCAGCCAAGTCCCTAGCGGGGGGCTAGGGCAAGAGACC.